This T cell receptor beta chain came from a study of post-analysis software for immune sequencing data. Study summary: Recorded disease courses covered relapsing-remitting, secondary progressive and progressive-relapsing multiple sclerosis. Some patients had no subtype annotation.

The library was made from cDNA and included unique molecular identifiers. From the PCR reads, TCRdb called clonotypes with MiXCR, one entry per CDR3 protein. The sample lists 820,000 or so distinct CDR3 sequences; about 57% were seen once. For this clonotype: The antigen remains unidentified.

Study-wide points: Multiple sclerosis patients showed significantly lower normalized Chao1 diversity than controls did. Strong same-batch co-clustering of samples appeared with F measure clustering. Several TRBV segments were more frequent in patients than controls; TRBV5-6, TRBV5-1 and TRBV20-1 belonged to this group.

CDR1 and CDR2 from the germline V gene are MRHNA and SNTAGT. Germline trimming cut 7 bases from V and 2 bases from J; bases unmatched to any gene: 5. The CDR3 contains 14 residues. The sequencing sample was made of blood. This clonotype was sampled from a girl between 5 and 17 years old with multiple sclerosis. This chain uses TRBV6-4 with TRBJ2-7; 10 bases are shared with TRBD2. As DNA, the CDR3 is TGTGCCAGCAATACAGCGGGGGGGCCCTACGAGCAGTACTTC. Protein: CASNTAGGPYEQYF.